The 14 T cell receptor beta chains given below trace back to one sample, sequenced in a study of blood T cell repertoires in COVID-19. Assay: immunoSEQ multiplex PCR; the TCRdb copy retains only in-frame clones and omits some. This repertoire shows roughly 120,000 clones, 75% to 90% found once; its top ten account for approximately 8.1%. Sample: peripheral blood. These receptors came from a woman between 40 and 55 years old with acute or convalescent COVID-19.

The chain uses TRBV3-1 (or the pseudogene TRBV3-2) and TRBJ2-7, with 9 nucleotides matching TRBD2. The CDR3 runs to 17 residues. CDR1 and CDR2 from the germline V gene are LGHDT and YNNKEL (reference sequence). V shed 4 bases, J shed 1 base, and the junction held 11 bases outside the gene matches. The CDR3 loop is CASSPNGARGGSYEQYF. Written as DNA, the CDR3 is TGTGCCAGCAGCCCGAACGGCGCGCGGGGGGGATCCTACGAGCAGTACTTC.

This chain uses TRBV5-1 with TRBJ1-1; D perhaps matches TRBD1 (6 bases). Germline V gene sequence: CDR1 SGHRS, CDR2 YFSETQ. Trimming shortened V by 4 bases and J by 1 base, and 17 bases separated the two germline ends. This CDR3 comprises 16 residues. This CDR3 is CASSPLSGGQNTEAFF. CDR3 DNA sequence: TGCGCCAGCAGCCCACTAAGCGGGGGCCAGAACACTGAAGCTTTCTTT.

V usage is TRBV18 and J usage is TRBJ2-5; D is uncertain. The length of the CDR3 is 14 residues. Trimming took 6 bases from V and 5 from J, leaving 16 bases between them. CDR1 and CDR2 from the germline V gene are KGHSH and LQKENI. The CDR3 protein is CASSPQAQLETQYF. The CDR3 DNA follows: TGTGCCAGCTCCCCCCAGGCGCAGCTGGAGACCCAGTACTTC.

The genes are TRBV3-1 (or the pseudogene TRBV3-2) and TRBJ2-1; 12 bases fit TRBD2. This CDR3 spans 15 amino acids. V lost 4 bases, J lost 5 bases, and 3 bases stayed unmatched. Germline assignment: CDR1 LGHDT and CDR2 YNNKEL (reference sequence). CDR3 protein: CASSRGLAGNNEQFF. The DNA for the CDR3 is TGTGCCAGCAGCCGTGGACTAGCGGGAAACAATGAGCAGTTCTTC.

The V gene is TRBV6-5, the J gene TRBJ1-2; 7 bases are a match to TRBD1. Trimming cost V 4 bases and J 7 bases; bases outside gene matches: 3. The CDR3 has 12 amino acids. CDR1 is MNHEY, CDR2 SVGAGI, per germline. CDR3 bases: TGTGCCAGCAGTTCTAGGGGGCTTGGCTACACCTTC. It encodes CASSSRGLGYTF.

The chain links TRBV5-1 to TRBJ2-5, with TRBD2 identical over 10 bases. V lost 2 bases and J lost 3; bases outside the gene matches: 7. CDR1 SGHRS and CDR2 YFSETQ come from the germline V gene. There are 16 residues in the CDR3. The CDR3 region is CASSFGHLAGEETQYF. For the CDR3, the DNA is TGCGCCAGCAGCTTTGGGCATCTAGCGGGGGAAGAGACCCAGTACTTC.

This chain links TRBV4-1 with TRBJ2-3, with 9 positions matching TRBD1. CDR1 and CDR2 (germline): MGHRA, YSYEKL. The CDR3 contains 17 residues. With 5 bases clipped from V and 2 bases from J, the junction kept 11 bases outside the gene matches. The CDR3 DNA reads TGCGCCAGCAGCTATCTAGCCGGGACAGGGTACACAGATACGCAGTATTTT. Protein: CASSYLAGTGYTDTQYF.

V and J are TRBV6-5 and TRBJ1-5; TRBD1 aligns across 8 bases. The junction had 4 bases not matched to a gene; V was cut back by 0 bases and J by 3 bases. The CDR3 contains 16 residues. Germline assignment: CDR1 MNHEY and CDR2 SVGAGI. Here the CDR3 reads CASSYSSGGFNQPQHF. DNA for the CDR3: TGTGCCAGCAGTTACTCTTCAGGGGGCTTCAATCAGCCCCAGCATTTT.

This clone was seen a few times. The rearrangement uses TRBV29-1 and TRBJ1-2, with D uncertain. CDR1 SQVTM and CDR2 ANQGSEA come from the germline V gene. This CDR3 spans 12 amino acids. V lost 4 bases and J lost 6, with 12 bases in between. The CDR3 nucleotides read TGCAGCGTTGTCCCGGGAGTCGATGGCTACACCTTC. Its translation: CSVVPGVDGYTF. Full variable domain (outside the CDR3, taken from reference TRBV29-1 and TRBJ1-2): SAVISQKPSRDICQRGTSLTIQCQVDSQVTMMFWYRQQPGQSLTLIATANQGSEATYESGFVIDKFPISRPNLTFSTLTVSNMSPEDSSIYLCSVVPGVDGYTFGSGTRLTVV.

This clone was found a few times. This sequence joins TRBV19 and TRBJ2-2; TRBD1 is a possible D gene (6 bases). Germline assignment: CDR1 LNHDA and CDR2 SQIVND (reference sequence). The CDR3 runs 14 residues. The V gene lost 7 bases and the J gene lost 3 bases, with 12 bases spanning the gap. CDR3 in amino acids: CASMGAAYTGELFF. DNA of the CDR3: TGTGCCAGTATGGGGGCAGCTTACACCGGGGAGCTGTTTTTT. Using reference TRBV19 and TRBJ2-2 for the parts outside the CDR3, the full variable domain is DGGITQSPKYLFRKEGQNVTLSCEQNLNHDAMYWYRQDPGQGLRLIYYSQIVNDFQKGDIAEGYSVSREKKESFPLTVTSAQKNPTAFYLCASMGAAYTGELFFGEGSRLTVL.

This clone has a count of ten or more. V is TRBV2 and J is TRBJ2-3, with TRBD2 as a possible D gene (5 bases). Germline CDR1 and CDR2: SNHLY and FYNNEI. The CDR3 length is 14 residues. V gave up 4 bases and J gave up 6 bases, with 14 bases separating them. DNA of the CDR3: TGTGCCAGCAGTGTGGGCAGACCGGGGGATACGCAGTATTTT. Encoded protein: CASSVGRPGDTQYF.

This clone was seen only once. V gene TRBV19 combines with J gene TRBJ1-2; 7 bases are a match to TRBD1. V was pared by 5 bases and J by 1 base, with 7 bases of the junction left unmatched. Germline V gene data show CDR1 as LNHDA and CDR2 as SQIVND (reference sequence). The CDR3 is made up of 15 amino acids. CDR3 loop: CASSYWDSLNYGYTF. The CDR3 DNA follows: TGTGCCAGTAGTTATTGGGACAGCCTTAACTATGGCTACACCTTC. Filled out from reference TRBV19 and TRBJ1-2, the complete variable domain reads DGGITQSPKYLFRKEGQNVTLSCEQNLNHDAMYWYRQDPGQGLRLIYYSQIVNDFQKGDIAEGYSVSREKKESFPLTVTSAQKNPTAFYLCASSYWDSLNYGYTFGSGTRLTVV.

The chain has TRBV7-9 and TRBJ1-2; possible D gene TRBD1, 5 bases. V lost 8 bases and J lost 3, with 13 bases in between. The germline V gene encodes CDR1 SEHNR and CDR2 FQNEAQ (reference sequence). This CDR3 has 13 amino acids. CDR3 sequence (DNA): TGTGCCAGCGGGGCACAGTACGACTATGGCTACACCTTC. The encoded protein is CASGAQYDYGYTF.

The genes are TRBV4-1 and TRBJ1-4; D is undetermined. V lost 2 bases and J 4 bases, leaving 2 bases between the germline ends. The CDR3 loop spans 12 amino acids. Germline CDR1 MGHRA, CDR2 YSYEKL. The CDR3 spells CASSQRNEKLFF. In DNA form, the CDR3 reads TGCGCCAGCAGCCAACGTAATGAAAAACTGTTTTTT.